The clone carrying this T cell receptor beta chain was counted ten times or more. Its antigen is undetermined. This CDR3 spans 15 amino acids. V gave up 4 bases and J gave up 5 bases; unmatched junction bases: 5. This sample stems from a study of regulatory T cells in long-lasting Graves disease. Study-wide results and caveats: The sample size was small, and this may have reduced accuracy. Among samples with persistent disease, TRBV28, TRBJ1-2 and TRBJ2-5 were favored. Fewer public clonotypes were shared by new patients (roughly 970) than by persistent patients (roughly 2,500).

In building TCR beta libraries, iRepertoire HTBI primers were used together with Arm-PCR of CDR3 regions. TCRdb reanalysed the multiplex PCR reads using MiXCR and keeps one entry per CDR3 protein. The repertoire consists of about 470,000 distinct CDR3 sequences, with under 25% occurring once and the leading ten covering about 7%. Time point in this sample: persistent/refractory GD, antithyroid drugs over 5 years with positive TRAb. RNA extracted from PBMCs served as the sequencing template. The material was peripheral blood mononuclear cells (PBMCs), obtained when the disease was refractory, from a patient treated with antithyroid drugs. The rearrangement links TRBV12-3 or TRBV12-4 to TRBJ1-5; 10 positions agree with TRBD1. The TCR comes from a female donor with Graves disease. This chain's CDR3 is CASSYSTGGHQPQHF. Here the CDR3 DNA reads TGTGCCAGCAGTTACTCGACAGGGGGCCATCAGCCCCAGCATTTT.